This T cell receptor beta chain was identified during a study of cytomegalovirus exposure and HLA in healthy donors. With respect to this clone: Its cognate antigen is unknown.

V was clipped by 0 bases and J by 6 bases; unmatched bases: 2. CDR1 is SGHRS and CDR2 is YFSETQ in the germline V gene. This CDR3 is 14 amino acids long. Primers included in the PCR were 60 Vbeta and 13 Jbeta primers. Libraries were prepared by immunoSEQ multiplex PCR; TCRdb keeps only in-frame clonotypes and omits some of them. The sample data list roughly 77,000 clones. Study-wide findings and caveats: DRB1 showed the most TCR associations and HLA-C the fewest in a later analysis, as rates varied by HLA locus. Near-uniform donor sequencing depth was presumed by presence/absence analyses. Analysis performed later found roughly 18,000 TCR beta sequences associated with HLA alleles at 0.05 false discovery rate. For cytomegalovirus status, the classifier reportedly gave diagnoses with high specificity and sensitivity.

Source material: PBMCs. The TCR comes from a man aged 25-45 years in good health and CMV-seronegative. V gene TRBV5-1 combines with J gene TRBJ2-1; 8 nucleotides align to TRBD1. The DNA of the CDR3 is TGCGCCAGCAGCTTGGCGGGACAGGCCAATGAGCAGTTCTTC. Its protein is CASSLAGQANEQFF.